This T cell receptor (beta chain) was documented in a study of blood T cell repertoires in COVID-19. Study as a whole: The United States, Italy and Spain provided the acute and convalescent COVID-19 samples. T cells, B-cell-depleted T cells, or PBMCs supplied cDNA or gDNA.

In the original analysis: It was from reference gene primer amplification that nucleated cell counts were estimated. The data were produced by immunoSEQ multiplex PCR, yet TCRdb's version contains in-frame clones alone and is incomplete. The DNA gave D and trimming, while V, J and clone size come from that table. The data hold about 140,000 clones, with 80% to 90% observed a single time. Between the trimmed V and J ends, which lost 3 bases and 6 bases, there was a span of 18 bases. This CDR3 contains 16 residues. CDR1 and CDR2 (germline): MRHNA, SNTAGT. Sequencing was performed on peripheral blood. This receptor was taken from a woman aged 55-69 years with active COVID-19. The chain carries TRBV6-4 and TRBJ2-1; TRBD2 is a possible D gene (5 bases). Here the CDR3 DNA reads TGTGCCAGCAGTGATATTAAGGGCGGGCGATCCAATGAGCAGTTCTTC. Its protein is CASSDIKGGRSNEQFF.